This TCR beta chain was recorded in a study of T cell repertoires in cytomegalovirus infection. CDR3 length: 15 amino acids. Germline trimming cut 0 bases from V and 6 bases from J; bases unmatched to any gene: 0. Germline assignment: CDR1 MRHNA and CDR2 SNTAGT. This clonotype was detected only a few times. Its antigen is as yet unknown. Each CDR3 protein gets one entry after TCRdb re-called the reads with MiXCR. The table shows hundreds of thousands of distinct CDR3 sequences, with about a third occurring only once. This TCR was recovered from a human donor in good health (CMV status not recorded). Some clones in this sample may be carry-over from other donors' samples. The sample was cultured CD8+ T cells from PBMCs, taken from culture after CMV antigen stimulation. The chain is built from TRBV6-4 and TRBJ2-1, with 12 bases lining up with TRBD2. The chain's CDR3 is CASSDSTSGSNEQFF. The CDR3 nucleotides are TGTGCCAGCAGTGACTCGACTAGCGGGAGCAATGAGCAGTTCTTC.